A selection of T cell receptor beta chains follows, all from one sample in a study of cytomegalovirus exposure and HLA in healthy donors. Assay: immunoSEQ multiplex PCR; the TCRdb copy retains only in-frame clones and omits some. The ten top clones account for 3.5% to 4%, within a sample of tens of thousands of clones. The material sequenced was PBMCs. Receptors originate from a female donor in good health and CMV-seropositive. CDR3s include the opening cysteine and the closing phenylalanine or tryptophan.

CDR3 length	V gene	J gene	CDR3 protein
16	TRBV28	TRBJ2-5	CASTTGGGRASETQYF
16	TRBV4-1	TRBJ2-5	CASSQDSGWYQETQYF
15	TRBV4-3	TRBJ1-2	CASSQDGTGVYGYTF
16	TRBV4-1	TRBJ1-5	CASSHTGTGVNQPQHF
14	TRBV15	TRBJ2-7	CATSRGGLTYEQYF
16	TRBV18	TRBJ2-7	CASSPGLAGEGYEQYF
15	TRBV18	TRBJ2-3	CASSISDSATDTQYF
14	TRBV5-1	TRBJ2-5	CASSGTGLVETQYF
12	TRBV5-1	TRBJ2-7	CASRLGGYEQYF
15	TRBV5-1	TRBJ1-2	CASRVGDSPLNGYTF
15	TRBV5-1	TRBJ2-1	CASGLAANSDNEQFF
14	TRBV2	TRBJ1-4	CASRATETNEKLFF
15	TRBV18	TRBJ2-1	CASSPVQTSANEQFF
14	TRBV25-1	TRBJ1-6	CASTIGTGASPLHF
16	TRBV5-6	TRBJ2-5	CASSLPKRERKETQYF
14	TRBV28	TRBJ1-1	CASSAPGSSTEAFF
12	TRBV7-2	TRBJ2-7	CASSSQGYEQYF
11	TRBV29-1	TRBJ1-1	CSANQGAEAFF
14	TRBV18	TRBJ2-1	CASSPHLAQNEQFF
13	TRBV18	TRBJ1-2	CASSPTGDDGYTF
15	TRBV27	TRBJ1-1	CASSEQGGMNTEAFF
14	TRBV6-5	TRBJ2-7	CASSPDRGGSEQYF
14	TRBV28	TRBJ2-1	CASMGTGGINEQFF
14	TRBV6-5	TRBJ1-5	CASSFRFQGQPQHF
11	TRBV25-1	TRBJ1-2	CASTSGYGYTF
14	TRBV19	TRBJ2-7	CATRTAVSSYEQYF
20	TRBV4-1	TRBJ2-7	CASSQERGQLSGPLQYEQYF